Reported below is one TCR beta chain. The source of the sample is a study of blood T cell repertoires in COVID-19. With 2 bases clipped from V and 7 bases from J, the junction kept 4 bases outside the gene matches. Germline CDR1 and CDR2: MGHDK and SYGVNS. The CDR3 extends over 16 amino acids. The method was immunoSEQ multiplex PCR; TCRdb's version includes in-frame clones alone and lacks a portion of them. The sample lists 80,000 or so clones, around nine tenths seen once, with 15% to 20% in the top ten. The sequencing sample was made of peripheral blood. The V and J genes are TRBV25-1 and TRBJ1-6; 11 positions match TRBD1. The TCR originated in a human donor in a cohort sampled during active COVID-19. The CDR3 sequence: CASSEPGTGGNSPLHF. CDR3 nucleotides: TGTGCCAGCAGTGAACCCGGGACAGGGGGAAATTCACCCCTCCACTTT. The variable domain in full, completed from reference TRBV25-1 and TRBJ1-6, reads EADIYQTPRYLVIGTGKKITLECSQTMGHDKMYWYQQDPGMELHLIHYSYGVNSTEKGDLSSESTVSRIRTEHFPLTLESARPSHTSQYLCASSEPGTGGNSPLHFGNGTRLTVT.